This record concerns one TCR beta chain sequence. This clone was counted at least ten times. No antigen is known for it. No much larger clonotype is one base removed from it; base qualities were not supplied. The sample belongs to a study of metastatic and nonmetastatic thyroid tumors (dated by TCRdb to 2020 to 2021). Background on the whole study: The researchers compared repertoires between peripheral blood samples and tumor or nodule tissue samples from patients with malignant or benign thyroid disease. Overall study results and their limits: In both blood and tumor samples, malignant tumors were reported to have significantly higher TCR beta diversity than benign nodules.

Before undergoing thyroid surgery, none of the patients had been given any kind of treatment. Using T-cell receptor beta sequencing, the study looked back at clinical samples from patients collected from the early 2010s to the late 2010s. The method was PCR. Sequenced on an Illumina HiSeq 4000. High-throughput sequencing was used to profile the CDR3 region of the TCR beta-chain in every patient. Regarding the original processing steps: The researchers built a classifier to tell apart papillary thyroid cancer patients with distant metastasis, based on CDR3 differences among clinicopathological groups. The Shannon index was used to assess repertoire diversity, and the Morisita-Horn index was used to assess tumor-blood repertoire similarity. Through fastp at Q25 and MiXCR, TCRdb rebuilt clones from the public reads, retaining in-frame beta chains. TCRdb, rather than the study authors, made the V and J calls. In all, the sample holds 75,000 to 95,000 clones, and roughly 13% of those were seen once. The ten largest account for around 11% of the sample.

Relative to germline, V is missing 0 bases and J is missing 5 bases, with 4 bases of the junction outside any gene match. There are 15 amino acids in the CDR3, from cysteine to phenylalanine inclusive. Only the CDR3 region is kept as DNA, spanning 45 bases read in frame from base 1. From a lookup of the germline V gene (reference sequence), CDR1 and CDR2 are SEHNR and FQNEAQ. The origin of this receptor is a female donor with papillary thyroid cancer or a benign thyroid nodule (not recorded which). Some clones in this sample may be carry-over from other donors' samples. Recombination joined TRBV7-9 with TRBJ2-1, with 7 central nucleotides matching TRBD1. Source material: blood. Read as DNA, the sequence is TGTGCCAGCAGCTTAGCTGGACAGGCGAACAATGAGCAGTTCTTC. It specifies CASSLAGQANNEQFF.